This paragraph reports one T cell receptor (beta chain). This sample stems from a study of immune characterization of retroperitoneal liposarcoma. TCRdb used MiXCR to reprocess the PCR reads, holding one entry per CDR3 protein. The repertoire consists of some 9,800 distinct CDR3 sequences, with 25% to 35% occurring once and the leading ten covering 8.5%. Source material: tumor tissue. The clonotype was recovered from a female donor with retroperitoneal liposarcoma.

As DNA, the CDR3 is TGTGCCAGCAGGACAGGGCGGCAAGAGACCCAGTACTTC. Protein sequence: CASRTGRQETQYF. V is TRBV11-3 and J is TRBJ2-5; TRBD1 matches 7 bases. The CDR3 spans 13 residues. Per germline, CDR1 SGHNT and CDR2 YENEEA. V lost 6 bases, J lost 2 bases, and 3 bases stayed unmatched.